This T cell receptor beta chain was identified during a study of control samples from healthy donors and cancer patients. Method: immunoSEQ multiplex PCR; TCRdb's copy keeps in-frame clones and lacks some. The sample yields roughly 120,000 clones, more than 80% seen once. The germline V gene encodes CDR1 DFQATT and CDR2 SNEGSKA (reference sequence). Trimming took off 3 bases at V and 2 bases at J, with 19 bases between the two ends. There are 16 residues in the CDR3. The chain recombines TRBV20-1 with TRBJ2-5, with D possibly being TRBD2 (5 bases). What was sequenced was PBMCs. The receptor comes from a woman between 50 and 59 years old with colorectal cancer. CDR3: CSASLVGLILQETQYF. CDR3 DNA: TGCAGTGCTAGTTTAGTCGGACTCATACTTCAAGAGACCCAGTACTTC.